Below, 8 T cell receptor beta chains from the same sample are listed, as sequenced in a study of T-cell reconstitution after alpha-beta-depleted transplantation in children. Preparing the TCRbeta library involved the use of unique molecular identifiers. From the PCR reads, TCRdb called clonotypes with MiXCR, one entry per CDR3 protein. The table has around 600,000 distinct CDR3 sequences, 23% seen once. This specimen consisted of PBMCs, mostly from graft donor cells, obtained 360 days after TCRalphabeta/CD19-depleted stem cell transplant. Every receptor here comes from a boy in the first two years of life who had a stem cell transplant for acute myeloid leukemia, so the T cells may come from the graft donor.

The table lists this clonotype with a few counts. V usage is TRBV6-5 and J usage is TRBJ1-3; no firm D call. The ends were cut back, 8 bases at V and 0 bases at J, with 5 bases in the middle. The CDR3 runs to 12 residues. Germline V CDR1 and CDR2: MNHEY, SVGAGI. DNA of the CDR3: TGTGCCAGCCGAAGCTCTGGAAACACCATATATTTT. Protein: CASRSSGNTIYF.

The chain employs TRBV18 and TRBJ2-1; D is uncertain. The germline gives CDR1 KGHSH, CDR2 LQKENI. The V and J ends lost 1 base and 8 bases respectively, with 9 bases between them. The length of the CDR3 is 13 residues. As DNA, the CDR3 is TGTGCCAGCTCACCACTGGCGGAGTATGAGCAGTTCTTC. It specifies CASSPLAEYEQFF.

The chain combines TRBV7-2 with TRBJ2-1, with a weak D call TRBD2 (5 bases). This CDR3 region has 16 residues. The ends were cut back, 3 bases at V and 4 bases at J, with 16 bases in the middle. Germline CDR1 reads SGHTA; CDR2 reads FQGNSA. CDR3 bases: TGTGCCAGCAGCTTGATGGGTCGGGGTGTTTACAATGAGCAGTTCTTC. As protein: CASSLMGRGVYNEQFF. The whole variable domain, remainder taken from reference TRBV7-2 and TRBJ2-1, is GAGVSQSPSNKVTEKGKDVELRCDPISGHTALYWYRQSLGQGLEFLIYFQGNSAPDKSGLPSDRFSAERTGGSVSTLTIQRTQQEDSAVYLCASSLMGRGVYNEQFFGPGTRLTVL.

This clonotype has at least ten counts. The gene calls are TRBV24-1 and TRBJ2-2; D is possibly TRBD2 (5 bases). CDR1 is KGHDR, CDR2 SFDVKD, per germline. The CDR3 is 14 amino acids. Trimming removed 9 bases from V and 0 bases from J, with 10 bases in between. CDR3 loop: CATAEEANTGELFF. The CDR3 DNA reads TGTGCCACCGCTGAGGAGGCGAACACCGGGGAGCTGTTTTTT.

This chain links TRBV15 with TRBJ2-1, with TRBD1 matching 7 bases. Germline-derived CDR1 and CDR2 are LNHNV and YYDKDF (reference sequence). The junction had 7 bases not matched to a gene; V was cut back by 8 bases and J by 0 bases. The CDR3 loop spans 15 amino acids. CDR3 amino acids: CATLRDSSSYNEQFF. CDR3 coding DNA: TGTGCCACCCTTAGGGACAGCTCCTCCTACAATGAGCAGTTCTTC.

This clonotype was counted at least ten times. The CDR3: CASSLRGSWQYV. The DNA of the CDR3 is TGTGCCAGCAGCTTGAGGGGTTCTTGGCAGTACGTC. J is TRBJ2-7 and V is TRBV5-6, with D possibly matching TRBD1 (5 bases). Germline values: CDR1 SGHDT, CDR2 YYEEEE. Trimming took off 1 base at V and 9 bases at J, with 11 bases between the two ends. The CDR3 runs to 12 residues.

This clonotype has at least ten counts. The chain employs TRBV30 and TRBJ2-1; TRBD2 might be the D (6 bases). The CDR3 length is 14 residues. V lost 1 base to trimming and J lost 1 base, with 8 bases between them. The germline V gene encodes CDR1 GTSNPN and CDR2 SVGIG (reference sequence). CDR3 region: CAWSGRGSYNEQFF. CDR3 nucleotide sequence: TGTGCCTGGAGTGGACGGGGGTCCTACAATGAGCAGTTCTTC. The variable domain in full, with the rest retrieved from reference TRBV30 and TRBJ2-1, is SQTIHQWPATLVQPVGSPLSLECTVEGTSNPNLYWYRQAAGRGLQLLFYSVGIGQISSEVPQNLSASRPQDRQFILSSKKLLLSDSGFYLCAWSGRGSYNEQFFGPGTRLTVL.

This rearrangement joins TRBV10-3 to TRBJ2-1; 9 bases map to TRBD1. Trimming took 2 bases from V and 3 from J; bases not matched to a gene: 8. Germline lookup yields CDR1 ENHRY and CDR2 SYGVKD. This CDR3 comprises 17 residues. As DNA, the CDR3 is TGTGCCATCAGTGAGAGGGGCCCGGGACAGGGCTACAATGAGCAGTTCTTC. Its protein is CAISERGPGQGYNEQFF.